The next 19 T cell receptor beta chains were all read from a single sample in a study of T cell clones after liver transplantation. Method: immunoSEQ multiplex PCR; TCRdb's copy keeps in-frame clones and lacks some. The sample shows approximately 70,000 clones, 80% to 90% of them seen only once. The sequences come from CD4+ T cells from blood, collected 48 months after liver transplant. These receptors were obtained from a human patient who received a liver transplant. Some T cells could come from the graft donor.

The V gene is TRBV6-5, the J gene TRBJ2-1; unclear D gene. CDR1 MNHEY and CDR2 SVGAGI come from the germline V gene. Trimming removed 3 bases at V and 6 bases at J, with 12 bases between. The CDR3 totals 14 residues. The CDR3 loop is CASSYLRTGNEQFF. The CDR3 DNA sequence: TGTGCCAGCAGTTATCTGCGGACGGGCAATGAGCAGTTCTTC.

The chain is built from TRBV6-1 and TRBJ2-7, with TRBD1 matching 9 bases. The CDR3 spans 14 residues. V lost 6 bases, J lost 3 bases, and 6 bases stayed unmatched. Per the germline V gene, CDR1 is MNHNS and CDR2 is SASEGT. The CDR3 spells CASRRTGDNYEQYF. The DNA for the CDR3 is TGTGCCAGCAGGAGGACAGGGGATAACTACGAGCAGTACTTC.

This chain uses TRBV30 with TRBJ1-1, with a tentative D call TRBD1 (5 bases). This CDR3 contains 14 residues. Trimming cost V 0 bases and J 0 bases, with 8 bases left between them. The germline gives CDR1 GTSNPN, CDR2 SVGIG (reference sequence). CDR3 amino acids: CAWSVGLVNTEAFF. As DNA, the CDR3 is TGTGCCTGGAGTGTGGGGCTAGTGAACACTGAAGCTTTCTTT. Combining the CDR3 with reference TRBV30 and TRBJ1-1 gives the whole variable domain SQTIHQWPATLVQPVGSPLSLECTVEGTSNPNLYWYRQAAGRGLQLLFYSVGIGQISSEVPQNLSASRPQDRQFILSSKKLLLSDSGFYLCAWSVGLVNTEAFFGQGTRLTVV.

This sequence joins TRBV7-9 and TRBJ1-1; the D is unclear. The CDR3 extends over 13 amino acids. The V gene lost 4 bases and the J gene lost 1 base, with 7 bases spanning the gap. The germline V gene encodes CDR1 SEHNR and CDR2 FQNEAQ (reference sequence). In nucleotides, the CDR3 is TGTGCCAGCAGCTCCCTACAGAACACTGAAGCTTTCTTT. Protein product: CASSSLQNTEAFF.

The chain has TRBV9 and TRBJ1-2; D is unclear. In germline, CDR1 is SGDLS, CDR2 YYNGEE. The CDR3 has 16 amino acids. Deletions cut 0 bases from V and 4 bases from J, with 16 bases between. The CDR3 protein is CASSVGHQEDGYGYTF. Written as DNA, the CDR3 is TGTGCCAGCAGCGTAGGCCATCAGGAGGATGGCTATGGCTACACCTTC.

The rearrangement uses TRBV4-1 and TRBJ2-7; the match to TRBD1 covers 7 bases. V dropped 2 bases and J dropped 7; count of bases not matched to a gene: 14. This CDR3 region has 16 residues. Germline loops: CDR1 MGHRA, CDR2 YSYEKL. Here the CDR3 reads CASSQNTATGLGEQYF. The DNA for the CDR3 is TGCGCCAGCAGCCAAAACACAGCGACAGGGCTAGGGGAGCAGTACTTC.

The J gene is TRBJ2-3, the V gene TRBV5-1; D ambiguous. This CDR3 comprises 12 residues. Germline V gene sequence: CDR1 SGHRS, CDR2 YFSETQ. With 2 bases removed from V and 4 bases from J, the gap between germline ends came to 5 bases. This CDR3 reads CASSLYADTQYF. The CDR3 DNA reads TGCGCCAGCAGCTTATATGCAGATACGCAGTATTTT.

V usage is TRBV19 and J usage is TRBJ2-3; 10 bases line up with TRBD2. V shed 6 bases, J shed 4 bases, and the junction held 4 bases outside the gene matches. The germline V gene has CDR1 LNHDA and CDR2 SQIVND (reference sequence). CDR3 length equals 14 residues. The CDR3 loop is CASRLTSGSDTQYF. The CDR3 DNA is TGTGCCAGTAGGCTGACTAGCGGGTCAGATACGCAGTATTTT.

This chain links TRBV7-2 with TRBJ2-7, with TRBD2 matching over 8 bases. The CDR3 is 15 amino acids. Germline V gene lookup returns CDR1 SGHTA and CDR2 FQGNSA. V was pared by 5 bases and J by 4 bases, with 10 bases of the junction left unmatched. CDR3 in amino acids: CASSPDSGSIYEQYF. CDR3 DNA: TGTGCCAGCAGCCCTGACAGCGGGAGTATTTACGAGCAGTACTTC.

This clone has a count of ten or more. The CDR3, as DNA: TGCGCCAGCAGCTTGAAGACAGATACGCAGTATTTT. Translation gives CASSLKTDTQYF. This chain connects TRBV5-1 to TRBJ2-3; the D is unclear. Trimming pared 1 base from V and 3 bases from J, leaving 3 bases between. The CDR3 covers 12 residues. From germline, CDR1 is SGHRS and CDR2 YFSETQ. Full variable domain (outside the CDR3, taken from reference TRBV5-1 and TRBJ2-3): KAGVTQTPRYLIKTRGQQVTLSCSPISGHRSVSWYQQTPGQGLQFLFEYFSETQRNKGNFPGRFSGRQFSNSRSEMNVSTLELGDSALYLCASSLKTDTQYFGPGTRLTVL.

The V gene is TRBV5-4, the J gene TRBJ1-4; 7 bases are shared with TRBD1. Germline lookup yields CDR1 SGHNT and CDR2 YYREEE (reference sequence). V trimming: 2 bases; J trimming: 1 base; junction bases outside the gene matches: 2. This CDR3 has 15 residues. The CDR3 nucleotides are TGTGCCAGCAGCTTCTCAGGGGGAACTAATGAAAAACTGTTTTTT. Residues: CASSFSGGTNEKLFF.

The chain combines TRBV7-9 with TRBJ1-2; the D gene is possibly TRBD1 (5 bases). In germline, CDR1 is SEHNR, CDR2 FQNEAQ (reference sequence). The V end lost 5 bases, the J end lost 5 bases, and 21 bases lay between the germline ends. The CDR3 has 16 residues. The chain's CDR3 is CASSTNLDSYLYGYTF. As DNA, the CDR3 is TGTGCCAGCAGCACCAATCTTGACAGTTACTTATATGGCTACACCTTC.

The V gene is TRBV15, the J gene TRBJ2-7; D is perhaps TRBD1 (6 bases). The V gene's germline CDR1 is LNHNV and CDR2 YYDKDF (reference sequence). V lost 2 bases and J 5 bases, leaving 13 bases between the germline ends. The CDR3 totals 14 residues. The CDR3 protein is CATSRSTTGDEQYF. The DNA for the CDR3 is TGTGCCACCAGCAGATCTACGACAGGTGACGAGCAGTACTTC.

CDR3 region: CASSLPEAFF. CDR3 in DNA: TGTGCCAGCAGCTTACCTGAAGCTTTCTTT. V gene TRBV7-3 combines with J gene TRBJ1-1; D unclear. In germline, CDR1 is SGHTA, CDR2 FQGTGA. With 2 bases removed from V and 6 bases from J, the gap between germline ends came to 1 base. This CDR3 contains 10 residues.

With regard to this clone: Germline is not matched at one junction end, which may reflect a read error. The gene calls are TRBV7-3 and TRBJ2-3; TRBD2 is a possible D gene (6 bases). Germline-derived CDR1 and CDR2 are SGHTA and FQGTGA. The CDR3 totals 17 residues. CDR3 in DNA: TGTGCCAGCACCCCCCCCCTACCGGGACTCACCACAGATGCGCAGTATTTT. Translation gives CASTPPLPGLTTDAQYF.

This clone has only one observation. The chain couples TRBV12-5 to TRBJ2-5; 7 nucleotides line up with TRBD1. V lost 4 bases, J lost 1 base, and 9 bases stayed unmatched. CDR3 length: 16 amino acids. CDR1 and CDR2 (germline): LGHNT, FRNRAP. CDR3 nucleotides: TGTGCTAGTGGTTCTCATTCCCGGGACAGCCAAGAGACCCAGTACTTC. Translating gives CASGSHSRDSQETQYF.

This clone was found a few times. The V and J genes are TRBV5-1 and TRBJ2-5, with a tentative D call TRBD2 (6 bases). Trimming removed 4 bases at V and 8 bases at J, with 24 bases between. Germline values: CDR1 SGHRS, CDR2 YFSETQ. This CDR3 is built from 16 residues. Here the CDR3 DNA reads TGCGCCAGCAGCCCGGGTACGGGAGCCTATAAGAAAACCCAGTACTTC. Translated: CASSPGTGAYKKTQYF.

V gene TRBV28 combines with J gene TRBJ2-1; a weak D match, TRBD1 (5 bases). The ends were cut back, 2 bases at V and 4 bases at J, with 9 bases in the middle. Germline V lookup: CDR1 MDHEN, CDR2 SYDVKM. The CDR3 covers 14 residues. This chain's CDR3 is CASSLDSSYNEQFF. CDR3 DNA: TGTGCCAGCAGTTTAGACAGCTCGTACAATGAGCAGTTCTTC. The full variable domain, completed using reference TRBV28 and TRBJ2-1, is DVKVTQSSRYLVKRTGEKVFLECVQDMDHENMFWYRQDPGLGLRLIYFSYDVKMKEKGDIPEGYSVSREKKERFSLILESASTNQTSMYLCASSLDSSYNEQFFGPGTRLTVL.

The chain links TRBV11-3 to TRBJ2-5; no reliable D call. Trimming stripped 1 base from V and 3 bases from J, with 12 bases between. The V gene's germline CDR1 is SGHNT and CDR2 YENEEA. The CDR3 sequence is 15 residues long. CDR3 nucleotide sequence: TGTGCCAGCAGCTTAGGTCGTCAGGCCGAAGAGACCCAGTACTTC. Amino acid sequence: CASSLGRQAEETQYF.